This record looks at one TCR beta chain sequence and its context. Clinical symptoms and serum thyroxine were used for diagnosis; TRAb, thyroid ultrasound and orbital computed tomography were also relied on. RNA transcripts yielded amplified TCR beta CDR3 regions. HTBI primers were used in a first-round RT-PCR, which preceded a second-round multiplex PCR. MiXCR, applied by TCRdb to the multiplex PCR reads, yields one record per CDR3 protein. Altogether about 480,000 distinct CDR3 sequences are present, approximately 14% being singletons, with the ten largest covering 9.8%. This specimen comes from a study of Graves' ophthalmopathy and Graves' hyperthyroidism. The CDR3 loop spans 14 amino acids. The V and J ends lost 6 bases and 5 bases, in that order; junction bases with no gene match: 4.

The gene calls are TRBV12-3 or TRBV12-4 and TRBJ2-5, with 12 bases matching TRBD2. This sequence originates from a woman between 25 and 40 years old with Graves' ophthalmopathy. Input material: blood. DNA for the CDR3: TGTGCCAGCAGCCAGGGACTAGCGGGCGAGACCCAGTACTTC. Protein: CASSQGLAGETQYF.